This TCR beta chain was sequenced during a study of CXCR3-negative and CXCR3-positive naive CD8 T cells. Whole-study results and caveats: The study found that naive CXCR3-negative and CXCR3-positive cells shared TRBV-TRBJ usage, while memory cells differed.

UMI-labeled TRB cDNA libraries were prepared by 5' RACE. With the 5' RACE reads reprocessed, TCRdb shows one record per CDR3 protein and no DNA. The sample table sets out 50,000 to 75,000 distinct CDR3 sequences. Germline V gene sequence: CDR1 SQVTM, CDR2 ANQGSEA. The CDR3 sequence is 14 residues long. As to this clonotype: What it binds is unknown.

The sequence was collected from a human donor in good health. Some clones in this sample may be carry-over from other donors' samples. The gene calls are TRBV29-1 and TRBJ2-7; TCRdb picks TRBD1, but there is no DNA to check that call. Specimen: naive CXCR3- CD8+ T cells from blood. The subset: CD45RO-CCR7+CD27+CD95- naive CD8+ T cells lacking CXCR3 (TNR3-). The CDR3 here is CSVIDRASSYEQYF.